This T cell receptor beta chain was identified during a study of T cell repertoires in cytomegalovirus infection. On the study more broadly: Used in the study were CMV epitopes, some recently identified and HLA-C-restricted, others well-studied and HLA-B-restricted.

Study-level results: There were HLA-C-restricted CMV-specific TCR beta clonotypes dominating the ex vivo response. Totalled public TCR beta family frequency picked out people who carried CMV plus the relevant HLA.

With 5 bases removed from V and 5 bases from J, the gap between germline ends came to 13 bases. The CDR3 has 14 residues. From germline, CDR1 is MNHEY and CDR2 SMNVEV (reference sequence). TCRdb called the reads again in MiXCR, with one record for every CDR3 protein. The repertoire holds 830,000 or so distinct CDR3 sequences, with approximately 29% as singletons. With regard to this clonotype: The target antigen is unknown.

Sequenced material: cultured CD8+ T cells from PBMCs, taken from culture after CMV antigen stimulation. J is TRBJ1-5 and V is TRBV27, with D tentatively TRBD1 (5 bases). The receptor was isolated from a human donor in good health (CMV status not recorded). Some clones in this sample may be carry-over from other donors' samples. The CDR3 loop is CASSLGVPHQPQHF. CDR3 bases: TGTGCCAGCAGTCTAGGGGTCCCCCATCAGCCCCAGCATTTT.